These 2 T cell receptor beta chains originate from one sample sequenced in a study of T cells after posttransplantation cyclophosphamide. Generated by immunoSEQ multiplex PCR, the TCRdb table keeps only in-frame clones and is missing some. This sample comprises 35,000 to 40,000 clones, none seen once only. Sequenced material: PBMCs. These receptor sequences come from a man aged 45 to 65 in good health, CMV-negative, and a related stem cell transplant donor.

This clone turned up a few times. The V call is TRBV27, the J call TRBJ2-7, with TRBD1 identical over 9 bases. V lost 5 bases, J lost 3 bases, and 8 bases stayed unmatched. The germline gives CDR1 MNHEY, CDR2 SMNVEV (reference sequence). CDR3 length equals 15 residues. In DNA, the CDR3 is TGTGCCAGCAGTCTCCTTAGGACAGGGGACTACGAGCAGTACTTC. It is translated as CASSLLRTGDYEQYF.

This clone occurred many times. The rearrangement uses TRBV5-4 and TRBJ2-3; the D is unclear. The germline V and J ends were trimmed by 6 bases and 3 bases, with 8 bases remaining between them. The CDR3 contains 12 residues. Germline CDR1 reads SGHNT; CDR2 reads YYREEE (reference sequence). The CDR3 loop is CASTYETDTQYF. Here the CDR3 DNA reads TGTGCCAGCACCTACGAAACAGATACGCAGTATTTT.